A selection of T cell receptor beta chains follows, all from one sample in a study of cytomegalovirus exposure and HLA in healthy donors. Generated by immunoSEQ multiplex PCR, the TCRdb table keeps only in-frame clones and is missing some. The sample lists just over 150,000 clones; roughly 80% were seen once. Sequencing input: PBMCs. These receptors were taken from a female donor in good health and CMV-seronegative. Both conserved end residues are part of each CDR3. Each record gives: J gene, clone size, V gene, D gene, CDR3 DNA, CDR3 protein. D genes are given only for firm matches. Size is stated for part of the rows, as once, few or many counts, or as a class when the clone is expanded.

j_gene: TRBJ1-3; abundance: many; v_gene: TRBV25-1; d_gene: TRBD1; CDR3nt: TGTGCCAGCAGTAGTCGACAGGGGTTCTCTGGAAACACCATATATTTT; CDR3aa: CASSSRQGFSGNTIYF
j_gene: TRBJ1-2; abundance: few; v_gene: TRBV6-5; d_gene: -; CDR3nt: TGTGCCAGCAGTTACTCGGGGGGTATAAGCTACACCTTC; CDR3aa: CASSYSGGISYTF
j_gene: TRBJ1-2; abundance: -; v_gene: TRBV11-1; d_gene: -; CDR3nt: TGTGCCAGCACCTTCGGGGGGGTTCCTTATGGCTACACCTTC; CDR3aa: CASTFGGVPYGYTF
j_gene: TRBJ1-5; abundance: -; v_gene: TRBV19; d_gene: -; CDR3nt: TGTGCCAGTCTCCCTGACAAAGGTGGCCTATCTCGAGAGAGTCAGCCCCAGCATTTT; CDR3aa: CASLPDKGGLSRESQPQHF
j_gene: TRBJ2-3; abundance: -; v_gene: TRBV7-2; d_gene: TRBD2; CDR3nt: TGTGCCAGCAGCTTAAAGGTTCCTAGCGGGACCTACACAGATACGCAGTATTTT; CDR3aa: CASSLKVPSGTYTDTQYF
j_gene: TRBJ2-1; abundance: -; v_gene: TRBV12-5; d_gene: TRBD2; CDR3nt: TGTGCTAGTGGTTCGCCTCGAACTAGCGGGGTATCCTACAATGAGCAGTTCTTC; CDR3aa: CASGSPRTSGVSYNEQFF
j_gene: TRBJ2-4; abundance: few; v_gene: TRBV19; d_gene: -; CDR3nt: TGTGCCAGTAGTATCCAAGCCAAAAACATTCAGTACTTC; CDR3aa: CASSIQAKNIQYF
j_gene: TRBJ1-4; abundance: -; v_gene: TRBV18; d_gene: TRBD1; CDR3nt: TGTGCCAGCTCGGTCGACAGGGGTACTCGAAAACTGTTTTTT; CDR3aa: CASSVDRGTRKLFF
j_gene: TRBJ1-1; abundance: -; v_gene: TRBV30; d_gene: -; CDR3nt: TGTGCCGGGAGGGGAGTATACACTGAAGCTTTCTTT; CDR3aa: CAGRGVYTEAFF
j_gene: TRBJ2-2; abundance: few; v_gene: TRBV7-3; d_gene: -; CDR3nt: TGTGCCAGCAGCTCCGTCCTAGCGAACACCGGGGAGCTGTTTTTT; CDR3aa: CASSSVLANTGELFF
j_gene: TRBJ2-7; abundance: once; v_gene: TRBV27; d_gene: -; CDR3nt: TGTGCCAGCCGCCTTATAGCGGAGAGCTCCTACGAGCAGTACTTC; CDR3aa: CASRLIAESSYEQYF
j_gene: TRBJ2-5; abundance: -; v_gene: TRBV5-6; d_gene: TRBD2; CDR3nt: TGTGCCAGCAGCTTGGCTAGCGGGGAGACCCAGTACTTC; CDR3aa: CASSLASGETQYF
j_gene: TRBJ2-7; abundance: -; v_gene: TRBV29-1; d_gene: -; CDR3nt: TGCAGCGTGCTAAGGGACTTACCTCACGAGCAGTACTTC; CDR3aa: CSVLRDLPHEQYF
j_gene: TRBJ1-2; abundance: -; v_gene: TRBV7-9; d_gene: -; CDR3nt: TGTGCCAGCAGTCCCTCAATGAGATCTAACTATGGCTACACCTTC; CDR3aa: CASSPSMRSNYGYTF
j_gene: TRBJ2-5; abundance: once; v_gene: TRBV19; d_gene: TRBD1; CDR3nt: TGTGCCAGTAGCCAGGGACAGGGGTGGGAGACCCAGTACTTC; CDR3aa: CASSQGQGWETQYF
j_gene: TRBJ1-1; abundance: few; v_gene: TRBV6-1; d_gene: -; CDR3nt: TGTGCCAGCAGTGAATGGTCGGGAAGAACTGAAGCTTTCTTT; CDR3aa: CASSEWSGRTEAFF
j_gene: TRBJ2-6; abundance: -; v_gene: TRBV5-4; d_gene: -; CDR3nt: TGTGCCAGCAGCTTCCCAGGGAACTCTGGGGCCAACGTCCTGACTTTC; CDR3aa: CASSFPGNSGANVLTF
j_gene: TRBJ2-1; abundance: once; v_gene: TRBV6-5; d_gene: TRBD1; CDR3nt: TGTGCCAGCAGTTCCAAACAGGGGTTCACCTACAATGAGCAGTTCTTC; CDR3aa: CASSSKQGFTYNEQFF
j_gene: TRBJ2-5; abundance: -; v_gene: TRBV4-1; d_gene: TRBD1; CDR3nt: TGCGCCAGCAGCCAAGGTGTACAGGGGTCAGGGGAGACCCAGTACTTC; CDR3aa: CASSQGVQGSGETQYF
j_gene: TRBJ1-5; abundance: -; v_gene: TRBV5-4; d_gene: -; CDR3nt: TGTGCCAGCAGCGCCCCAGGGCAGCCCCAGCATTTT; CDR3aa: CASSAPGQPQHF
j_gene: TRBJ2-1; abundance: -; v_gene: TRBV11-2; d_gene: -; CDR3nt: TGTGCCAGCAGCTTAGACAGGGACAATGAGCAGTTCTTC; CDR3aa: CASSLDRDNEQFF
j_gene: TRBJ2-5; abundance: -; v_gene: TRBV5-6; d_gene: TRBD2; CDR3nt: TGTGCCAGCAGATCAGCGGGGGGCGGAGAGACCCAGTACTTC; CDR3aa: CASRSAGGGETQYF
j_gene: TRBJ2-1; abundance: -; v_gene: TRBV10-3; d_gene: -; CDR3nt: TGTGCCATCAGTGATAACCAGGGGTACAATGAGCAGTTCTTC; CDR3aa: CAISDNQGYNEQFF
j_gene: TRBJ2-7; abundance: -; v_gene: TRBV19; d_gene: TRBD1; CDR3nt: TGTGCCAGTAGTGTGGACAGGCGCTACGAGCAGTACTTC; CDR3aa: CASSVDRRYEQYF
j_gene: TRBJ2-4; abundance: -; v_gene: TRBV7-2; d_gene: TRBD2; CDR3nt: TGTGCCAGCAGCCCGGGACTAGCGGCGAACATTCAGTACTTC; CDR3aa: CASSPGLAANIQYF
j_gene: TRBJ2-6; abundance: -; v_gene: TRBV5-4; d_gene: -; CDR3nt: TGTGCCAGCAGCTTGTACTACTCTGGGGCCAACGTCCTGACTTTC; CDR3aa: CASSLYYSGANVLTF
j_gene: TRBJ2-4; abundance: -; v_gene: TRBV27; d_gene: -; CDR3nt: TGTGCCAGCAGTTTACAACCAGGGCTAGCCAAAAACATTCAGTACTTC; CDR3aa: CASSLQPGLAKNIQYF
j_gene: TRBJ2-1; abundance: once; v_gene: TRBV29-1; d_gene: TRBD2; CDR3nt: TGCAGCGTTGAGGGGACGGGAGCGGGAGGTAATGAGCAGTTCTTC; CDR3aa: CSVEGTGAGGNEQFF
j_gene: TRBJ2-2; abundance: -; v_gene: TRBV10-2; d_gene: -; CDR3nt: TGCGCCAGCAGTGAGTTGGCTTTGGGGGAGCTGTTTTTT; CDR3aa: CASSELALGELFF
j_gene: TRBJ1-1; abundance: few; v_gene: TRBV2; d_gene: -; CDR3nt: TGTGCCAGCATTGAGGCGGGGCCCACTGAAGCTTTCTTT; CDR3aa: CASIEAGPTEAFF
j_gene: TRBJ2-3; abundance: few; v_gene: TRBV5-1; d_gene: TRBD2; CDR3nt: TGCGCCAGCAGCTTTGGACTAGCGGGACCCACAGATACGCAGTATTTT; CDR3aa: CASSFGLAGPTDTQYF
j_gene: TRBJ2-5; abundance: -; v_gene: TRBV29-1; d_gene: -; CDR3nt: TGCAGCGTTTACCCAGCGGTCCGCCAAGAGACCCAGTACTTC; CDR3aa: CSVYPAVRQETQYF
j_gene: TRBJ1-1; abundance: -; v_gene: TRBV28; d_gene: TRBD1; CDR3nt: TGTGCCAGCAGTTTACAGGGGGCGATTAATACTTTCTTT; CDR3aa: CASSLQGAINTFF
j_gene: TRBJ2-7; abundance: -; v_gene: TRBV6-1; d_gene: -; CDR3nt: TGTGCCAGCAGGGACTCGGGGGGCAACGAGCAGTACTTC; CDR3aa: CASRDSGGNEQYF
j_gene: TRBJ1-6; abundance: -; v_gene: TRBV4-1; d_gene: -; CDR3nt: TGCGCCAGCAGCCTCAAGGGGCCTCCGAGGCATTCACCCCTCCACTTT; CDR3aa: CASSLKGPPRHSPLHF
j_gene: TRBJ2-3; abundance: once; v_gene: TRBV7-3; d_gene: TRBD2; CDR3nt: TGTGCCAGCAGCCCGACTAGCGGCACAGATACGCAGTATTTT; CDR3aa: CASSPTSGTDTQYF
j_gene: TRBJ2-1; abundance: -; v_gene: TRBV2; d_gene: -; CDR3nt: TGTGCCAGCAGTGAATTGGTGACTAGGGCCAATGAGCAGTTCTTC; CDR3aa: CASSELVTRANEQFF
j_gene: TRBJ1-2; abundance: few; v_gene: TRBV9; d_gene: -; CDR3nt: TGTGCCAGCAGCGTAAGCCGCCTTAACTATGGCTACACCTTC; CDR3aa: CASSVSRLNYGYTF
j_gene: TRBJ1-1; abundance: -; v_gene: TRBV30; d_gene: -; CDR3nt: TGTGCCTGGATTAGAGCACCGAACACTGAAGCTTTCTTT; CDR3aa: CAWIRAPNTEAFF
j_gene: TRBJ2-7; abundance: once; v_gene: TRBV5-6; d_gene: TRBD1; CDR3nt: TGTGCCAGCAGCCCCTACCGACAGGGGCGCGAGCAGTACTTC; CDR3aa: CASSPYRQGREQYF
j_gene: TRBJ1-2; abundance: -; v_gene: TRBV7-9; d_gene: -; CDR3nt: TGTGCCAGCAGCTTAGTCTACGGACAGAGCTATGGCTACACCTTC; CDR3aa: CASSLVYGQSYGYTF
j_gene: TRBJ2-7; abundance: -; v_gene: TRBV6-5; d_gene: -; CDR3nt: TGTGCCAGCAGTTCAGGGGCGGAGGACTACGAGCAGTACTTC; CDR3aa: CASSSGAEDYEQYF
j_gene: TRBJ2-7; abundance: -; v_gene: TRBV7-8; d_gene: TRBD1; CDR3nt: TGTGCCAGCAGCGCGGGCCACGGACAGGGCTACGAGCAGTACTTC; CDR3aa: CASSAGHGQGYEQYF
j_gene: TRBJ2-1; abundance: few; v_gene: TRBV11-3; d_gene: TRBD2; CDR3nt: TGTGCCAGCAGCCGCGTACTAGCGGGAGAGTCAATTGGGGAGCAGTTCTTC; CDR3aa: CASSRVLAGESIGEQFF
j_gene: TRBJ1-2; abundance: once; v_gene: TRBV12-5; d_gene: TRBD1; CDR3nt: TGTGCTAGTGGTTTGCCTCGAGGGGGCGTCGCTAACTATGGCTACACCTTC; CDR3aa: CASGLPRGGVANYGYTF
j_gene: TRBJ2-7; abundance: -; v_gene: TRBV27; d_gene: -; CDR3nt: TGTGCCAGCAGGGGCTACCACGAGCAGTACTTC; CDR3aa: CASRGYHEQYF
j_gene: TRBJ1-6; abundance: -; v_gene: TRBV7-2; d_gene: TRBD1; CDR3nt: TGTGCCAGCAGGTTATACGGGACAGGGGGATATAATTCACCCCTCCACTTT; CDR3aa: CASRLYGTGGYNSPLHF
j_gene: TRBJ2-1; abundance: -; v_gene: TRBV4-1; d_gene: TRBD2; CDR3nt: TGCGCCAGCAGCCAAGGACTAGCGGGAGCAGGGGAGCAGTTCTTC; CDR3aa: CASSQGLAGAGEQFF
j_gene: TRBJ1-2; abundance: few; v_gene: TRBV5-1; d_gene: TRBD1; CDR3nt: TGCGCCAGCAGCGTGGAGACAGGGGCTGGCTACACCTTC; CDR3aa: CASSVETGAGYTF
j_gene: TRBJ1-2; abundance: -; v_gene: TRBV6-1; d_gene: TRBD1; CDR3nt: TGTGCCAGCAGATCCGGACAGGGCGCCTATGGCTACACCTTC; CDR3aa: CASRSGQGAYGYTF
j_gene: TRBJ2-5; abundance: once; v_gene: TRBV5-1; d_gene: -; CDR3nt: TGCGCCAGCACATCTACCGGGGGTCCCCAAGAGACCCAGTACTTC; CDR3aa: CASTSTGGPQETQYF
j_gene: TRBJ1-4; abundance: few; v_gene: TRBV9; d_gene: TRBD1; CDR3nt: TGTGCCAGCAGCCGACAGGGAGCTAATGAAAAACTGTTTTTT; CDR3aa: CASSRQGANEKLFF